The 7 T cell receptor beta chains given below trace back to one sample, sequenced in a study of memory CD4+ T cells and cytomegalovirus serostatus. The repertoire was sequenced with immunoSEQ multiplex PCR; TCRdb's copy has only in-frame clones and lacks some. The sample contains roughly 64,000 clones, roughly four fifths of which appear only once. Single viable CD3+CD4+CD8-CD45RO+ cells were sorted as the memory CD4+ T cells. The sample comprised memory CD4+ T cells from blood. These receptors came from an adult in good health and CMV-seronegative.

CDR3 loop: CASSEATGGEKLFF. CDR3 sequence (DNA): TGTGCCAGCAGTGAAGCAACAGGGGGTGAAAAACTGTTTTTT. This chain joins TRBV6-1 and TRBJ1-4; 8 bases are a match to TRBD1. The CDR3 is 14 amino acids. V lost 0 bases to trimming and J lost 7 bases; unmatched junction nucleotides: 1. From germline, CDR1 is MNHNS and CDR2 SASEGT.

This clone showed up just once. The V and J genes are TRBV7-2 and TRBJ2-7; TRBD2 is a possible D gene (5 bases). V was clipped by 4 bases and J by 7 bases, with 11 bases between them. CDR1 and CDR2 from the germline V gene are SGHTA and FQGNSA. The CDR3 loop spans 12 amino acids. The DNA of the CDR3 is TGTGCCAGCAGCTCCCCTTGGGAGGAGCAGTACTTC. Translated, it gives CASSSPWEEQYF.

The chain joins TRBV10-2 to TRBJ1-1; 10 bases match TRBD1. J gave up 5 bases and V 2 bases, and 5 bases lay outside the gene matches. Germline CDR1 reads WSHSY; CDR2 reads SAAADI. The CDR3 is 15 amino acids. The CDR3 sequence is CASSEPGQGWTEAFF. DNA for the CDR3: TGCGCCAGCAGTGAGCCGGGACAGGGGTGGACTGAAGCTTTCTTT.

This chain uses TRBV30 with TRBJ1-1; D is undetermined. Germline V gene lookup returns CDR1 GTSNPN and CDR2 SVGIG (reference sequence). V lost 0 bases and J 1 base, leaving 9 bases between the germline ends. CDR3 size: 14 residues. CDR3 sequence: CAWSVSQSNTEAFF. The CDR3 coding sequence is TGTGCCTGGAGTGTAAGTCAGTCGAACACTGAAGCTTTCTTT.

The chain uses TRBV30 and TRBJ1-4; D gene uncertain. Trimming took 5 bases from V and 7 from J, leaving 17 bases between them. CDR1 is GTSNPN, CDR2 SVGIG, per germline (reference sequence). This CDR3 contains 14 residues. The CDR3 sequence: CAWRKQSTGEKLFF. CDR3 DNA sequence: TGTGCCTGGCGAAAACAGTCTACGGGTGAAAAACTGTTTTTT.

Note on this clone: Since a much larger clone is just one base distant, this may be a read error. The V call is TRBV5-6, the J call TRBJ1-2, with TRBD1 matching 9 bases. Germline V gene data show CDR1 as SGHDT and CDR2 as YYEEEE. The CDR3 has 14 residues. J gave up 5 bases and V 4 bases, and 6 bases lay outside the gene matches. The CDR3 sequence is CASSPRTGVYGYTF. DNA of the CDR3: TGTGCCAGCAGCCCCCGGACAGGGGTGTATGGCTACACCTTC. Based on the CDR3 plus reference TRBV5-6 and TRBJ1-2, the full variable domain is DAGVTQSPTHLIKTRGQQVTLRCSPKSGHDTVSWYQQALGQGPQFIFQYYEEEERQRGNFPDRFSGHQFPNYSSELNVNALLLGDSALYLCASSPRTGVYGYTFGSGTRLTVV.

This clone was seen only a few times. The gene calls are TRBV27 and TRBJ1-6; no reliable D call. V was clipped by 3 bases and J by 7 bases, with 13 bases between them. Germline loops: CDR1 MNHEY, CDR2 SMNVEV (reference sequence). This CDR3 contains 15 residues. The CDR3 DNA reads TGTGCCAGCAGTTTTACCAGTCCCGGGAATTCACCCCTCCACTTT. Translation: CASSFTSPGNSPLHF.